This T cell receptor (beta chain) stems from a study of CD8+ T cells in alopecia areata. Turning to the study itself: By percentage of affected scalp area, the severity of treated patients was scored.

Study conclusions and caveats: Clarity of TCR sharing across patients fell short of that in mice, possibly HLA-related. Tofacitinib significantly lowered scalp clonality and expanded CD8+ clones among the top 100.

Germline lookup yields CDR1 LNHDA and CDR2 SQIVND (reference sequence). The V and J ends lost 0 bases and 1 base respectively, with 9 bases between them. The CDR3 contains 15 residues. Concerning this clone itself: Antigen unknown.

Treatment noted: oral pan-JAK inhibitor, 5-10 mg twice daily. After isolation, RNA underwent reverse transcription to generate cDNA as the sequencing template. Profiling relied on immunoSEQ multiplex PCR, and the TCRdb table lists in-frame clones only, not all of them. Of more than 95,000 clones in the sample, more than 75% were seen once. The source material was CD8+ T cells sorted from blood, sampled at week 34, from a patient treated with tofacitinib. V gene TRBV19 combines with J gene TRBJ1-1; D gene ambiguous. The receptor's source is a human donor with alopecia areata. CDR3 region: CASSIDEKGNTEAFF. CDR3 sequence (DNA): TGTGCCAGTAGTATAGATGAAAAGGGGAACACTGAAGCTTTCTTT.